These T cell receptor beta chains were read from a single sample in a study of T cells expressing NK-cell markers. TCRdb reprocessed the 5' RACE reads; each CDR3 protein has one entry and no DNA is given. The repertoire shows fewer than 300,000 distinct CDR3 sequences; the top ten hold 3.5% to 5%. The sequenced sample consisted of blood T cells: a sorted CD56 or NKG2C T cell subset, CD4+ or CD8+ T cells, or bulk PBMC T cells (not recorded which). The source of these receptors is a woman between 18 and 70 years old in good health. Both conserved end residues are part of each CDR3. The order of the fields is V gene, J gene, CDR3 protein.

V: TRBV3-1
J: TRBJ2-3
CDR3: CASSTTSDPTDTQYF

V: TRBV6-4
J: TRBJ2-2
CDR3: CASRPTPASGGALTGELFF

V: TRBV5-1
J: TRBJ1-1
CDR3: CASSLVAPENTEAFF

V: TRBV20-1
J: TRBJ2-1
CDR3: CSAREGTSDNEQFF

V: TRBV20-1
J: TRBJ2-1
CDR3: CSARVASGGYNEQFF

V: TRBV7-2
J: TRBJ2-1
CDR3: CASSLGTGSSYNEQFF

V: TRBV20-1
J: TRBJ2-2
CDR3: CSARKSGNAFTGELFF

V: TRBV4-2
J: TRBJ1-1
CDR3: CASSQARNMNTAAFF

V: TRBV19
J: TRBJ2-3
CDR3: CASSITRGDTQYF

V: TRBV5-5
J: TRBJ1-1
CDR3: CASSLDGIYTEAFF

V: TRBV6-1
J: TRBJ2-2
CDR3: CASRHLAGGIGELFF

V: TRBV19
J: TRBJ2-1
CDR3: CASSKTGTGGYNEQFF

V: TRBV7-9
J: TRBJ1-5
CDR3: CASSLAGKIQPQHF

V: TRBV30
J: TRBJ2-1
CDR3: CAWTYAYNEQFF

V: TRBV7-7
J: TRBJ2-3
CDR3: CASSLSYRRTDTQYF

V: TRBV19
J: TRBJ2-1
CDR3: CASSDRTYNEQFF

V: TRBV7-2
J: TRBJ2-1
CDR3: CASSASGTTYNEQFF

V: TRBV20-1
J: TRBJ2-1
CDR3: CSARDRVWRGTNNEQFF

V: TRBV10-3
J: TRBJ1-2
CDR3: CATGANYGYTF

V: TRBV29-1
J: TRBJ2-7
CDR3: CSVQPGLAGAYEQYF

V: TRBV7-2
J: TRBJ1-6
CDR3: CASSILTGRGSPLHF

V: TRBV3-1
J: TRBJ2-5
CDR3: CASSQGSLQGLQETQYF

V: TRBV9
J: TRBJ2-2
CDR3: CASSGTPVGTGELFF

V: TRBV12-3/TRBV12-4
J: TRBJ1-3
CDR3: CASSRSGNTIYF

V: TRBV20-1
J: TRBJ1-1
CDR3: CSARDSGTTEAFF

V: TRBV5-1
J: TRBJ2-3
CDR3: CASSLGVASGTPGTQYF

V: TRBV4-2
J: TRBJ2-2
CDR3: CASSQRGLAGGLNTGELFF

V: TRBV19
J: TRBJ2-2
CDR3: CASSSTFGLAGAPPGELFF

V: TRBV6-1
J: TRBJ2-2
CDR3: CASIRRGARDTGELFF